The rows below give T cell receptor beta chains drawn from one sample of a study of preoperative IRX-2 immunotherapy in early breast cancer. TCRdb keeps only in-frame clones here, not all; method: immunoSEQ multiplex PCR. The table has approximately 27,000 clones, 80% to 90% seen once. Here the sequenced sample was lymph node tissue, taken after IRX-2 immunotherapy. These receptors all stem from a human donor with breast cancer. Each CDR3 is given with its conserved first and last residue. Each record gives: clone size, J gene, D gene, V gene, CDR3 DNA, CDR3 protein. D genes are given only for firm matches. Clone sizes are given selectively: once, few, many, or a class where the clone is expanded.

>few|TRBJ1-3|NA|TRBV18
TGTGCCAGCTCACCGCAGTCTGTTTTTGGAAACACCATATATTTT
CASSPQSVFGNTIYF
>NA|TRBJ2-7|TRBD1|TRBV6-8
TGTGCCAGCAGGGGGACAGCGAGCTCCTACGAGCAGTACTTC
CASRGTASSYEQYF
>NA|TRBJ1-1|NA|TRBV6-8
TGTGCCAGCAGTTACTCGATGAATACAAACACTGAAGCTTTCTTT
CASSYSMNTNTEAFF
>NA|TRBJ1-1|NA|TRBV19
TGTGCCAGTAGTGGGATAAACACTGAAGCTTTCTTT
CASSGINTEAFF
>NA|TRBJ1-5|TRBD1|TRBV12-5
TGTGCCAGCATCAGGGGGCTAGGCCAGCCCCAGCATTTT
CASIRGLGQPQHF
>NA|TRBJ1-2|NA|TRBV19
TGTGCCAGTAGTTGGGCCACGGACTATGGCTACACCTTC
CASSWATDYGYTF
>NA|TRBJ1-1|TRBD1|TRBV2
TGTGCCAGCAGCGCTTATGGGACAGACTCCCCCGAAGCTTTCTTT
CASSAYGTDSPEAFF
>once|TRBJ1-2|TRBD1|TRBV12-5
TGTGCTAGTGGTTCCTCGGGACAGGCTAACCACTATGGCTACACCTTC
CASGSSGQANHYGYTF
>NA|TRBJ1-2|TRBD1|TRBV19
TGTGCCAGTAGTATGCAGGGACAGACGTCGGGCTACACCTTC
CASSMQGQTSGYTF
>NA|TRBJ2-1|NA|TRBV6-7
TGTGCCAGCAGTGGTGGAAATGAGCAGTTCTTC
CASSGGNEQFF
>NA|TRBJ2-3|NA|TRBV25-1
TGTGCCTCGAACGGAGACAGGAGCACAGATACGCAGTATTTT
CASNGDRSTDTQYF
>NA|TRBJ2-2|TRBD1|TRBV19
TGTGCCAGTAAGGGGGACAGGTCCCCCGGGGAGCTGTTTTTT
CASKGDRSPGELFF
>NA|TRBJ2-2|TRBD1|TRBV6-8
TGTGCCAGCAGCTCGACAGGGGGTTTCAACACCGGGGAGCTGTTTTTT
CASSSTGGFNTGELFF
>NA|TRBJ1-1|NA|TRBV11-1
TGTGCCAGCAGCCAGGGAGGGGATAGCACTGAAGCTTTCTTT
CASSQGGDSTEAFF
>NA|TRBJ1-1|TRBD1|TRBV18
TGTGCCAGCTCAGCTCACAGGGGAGGGGACACTGAAGCTTTCTTT
CASSAHRGGDTEAFF
>NA|TRBJ2-3|NA|TRBV30
TGTGCCTGGAGTGGACCAGGGGACGATACGCAGTATTTT
CAWSGPGDDTQYF
>once|TRBJ1-5|TRBD1|TRBV7-6
TGTGCCAGCAGCCCGAACACAGGGGGACGAAATCAGCCCCAGCATTTT
CASSPNTGGRNQPQHF
>NA|TRBJ2-5|TRBD2|TRBV12-5
TGTGCTAGTGGTTTGGGGTCGACTAGCGGGGAGACCCAGTACTTC
CASGLGSTSGETQYF
>NA|TRBJ2-7|NA|TRBV18
TGTGCCAGCTCACCTGCTCCTCTTTACGAGCAGTACTTC
CASSPAPLYEQYF
>once|TRBJ1-4|NA|TRBV5-1
TGCGCCAGCAGCTTCAGGGGAACTAATGAAAAACTGTTTTTT
CASSFRGTNEKLFF
>NA|TRBJ1-1|NA|TRBV30
TGTGCCTGGAGTCCCCTAGGGACATTGAACACTGAAGCTTTCTTT
CAWSPLGTLNTEAFF
>NA|TRBJ1-2|NA|TRBV29-1
TGCAGCGTTGACCGTCCCGGGGGCGGCTATGGCTACACCTTC
CSVDRPGGGYGYTF
>NA|TRBJ2-3|NA|TRBV19
TGTGCCAGTTCGGGCAGCGGACTGGAGTCAGATACGCAGTATTTT
CASSGSGLESDTQYF
>NA|TRBJ2-1|NA|TRBV5-1
TGCGCCAGCAGCTCCCAACCCGGCACCCGCAACAATGAGCAGTTCTTC
CASSSQPGTRNNEQFF
>NA|TRBJ1-2|NA|TRBV6-7
TGTGCCAGCACCCGAAGGGGCCGGCTACGGGGCTACACCTTC
CASTRRGRLRGYTF
>once|TRBJ1-4|TRBD1|TRBV6-8
TGTGCCAGCAGTTGGACAGGGGGCAACGAAAAACTGTTTTTT
CASSWTGGNEKLFF
>once|TRBJ1-2|NA|TRBV28
TGTGCCAGCAGGGACCTTACGACGAGAGGCTACACCTTC
CASRDLTTRGYTF
>NA|TRBJ1-2|TRBD1|TRBV19
TGTGCCAGTAGTATAGGTGCCGGGACAGCTTCATATGGCTACACCTTC
CASSIGAGTASYGYTF
>NA|TRBJ1-3|NA|TRBV14
TGTGCCAGCAGCCTTTACACAGGGACAGGAAACACCATATATTTT
CASSLYTGTGNTIYF
>NA|TRBJ1-1|NA|TRBV5-1
TGCGCCAGCAGCTTGGGGAGCGGCAGTATGAACACTGAAGCTTTCTTT
CASSLGSGSMNTEAFF
>NA|TRBJ2-5|TRBD2|TRBV6-8
TGTGCCAGCAGTGATCTTCCGGGGGGGTTCCAAGAGACCCAGTACTTC
CASSDLPGGFQETQYF
>few|TRBJ2-2|TRBD2|TRBV15
TGTGCCACCAGCAGTGCTCTAGCGGGGGAGCTTCTAGCGAACACCGGGGAGCTGTTTTTT
CATSSALAGELLANTGELFF
>NA|TRBJ2-1|NA|TRBV29-1
TGCAGCGCTCAGGGTAGAGGAAGAGGTGAGCAGTTCTTC
CSAQGRGRGEQFF